This TCR beta chain was sequenced for a study of blood T cell repertoires in COVID-19. Study-wide background: Samples came from the United States, Italy and Spain, spanning acute and convalescent COVID-19.

Authors' analysis steps: Using reference gene primer amplification, nucleated cell counts were estimated. Libraries were prepared by immunoSEQ multiplex PCR; TCRdb keeps only in-frame clonotypes and omits some of them. The DNA gave D and trimming, while V, J and clone size come from that table. The data hold about 110,000 clones, with about 85% observed a single time. In its sample, this clone was seen a few times. CDR1 SGDLS and CDR2 YYNGEE come from the germline V gene. The CDR3 totals 14 residues. V lost 0 bases to trimming and J lost 1 base, with 7 bases between them. This chain joins TRBV9 and TRBJ1-1; D not certain. This TCR was sampled from a human donor in a cohort sampled during active COVID-19. Sequenced: peripheral blood. CDR3 bases: TGTGCCAGCAGCGTAGCTACCCAGAACACTGAAGCTTTCTTT. It translates to CASSVATQNTEAFF.